The T cell receptor (beta chain) under discussion was sequenced for a study of early T cells in non-severe SARS-CoV-2 infection. Individual cDNA molecules each received unique molecular identifiers attached to them. MiXCR was run by TCRdb on the 5' RACE reads, yielding one entry per CDR3 protein. The sample lists approximately 100,000 distinct CDR3 sequences, roughly 15% occurring once. In this sample, this clonotype turned up many times. The V gene lost 6 bases and the J gene lost 3 bases, with 12 bases spanning the gap. Germline CDR1 WSHSY, CDR2 SAAADI. This CDR3 spans 14 amino acids. The sequenced sample consisted of whole blood. The V call is TRBV10-2, the J call TRBJ1-5; unclear D gene. The receptor was derived from an adult who was a healthcare worker with PCR-confirmed SARS-CoV-2 infection or an uninfected control (not recorded which). In DNA form, the CDR3 reads TGCGCCAGCAGCCTGACCAGAAACAATCAGCCCCAGCATTTT. Its protein is CASSLTRNNQPQHF.